This T cell receptor (beta chain) came from a study of blood T cell repertoires in COVID-19. The overall study: From T cells, B-cell-depleted T cells, or PBMCs came the material, which was cDNA or gDNA.

In this sample, this clone turned up once. Profiling relied on immunoSEQ multiplex PCR, and the TCRdb table lists in-frame clones only, not all of them. The profile shows fewer than 250,000 clones, 85% of them singletons. V lost 5 bases and J lost 10, with 12 bases in between. This CDR3 is 12 amino acids long. Germline CDR1 is MNHNS and CDR2 is SASEGT. The sequencing sample was made of peripheral blood. This TCR came from a man aged 40-55 years with acute or convalescent COVID-19. The V gene is TRBV6-1, the J gene TRBJ2-1, with D tentatively TRBD1 (5 bases). CDR3 in amino acids: CASSPQGWEQFF. The DNA for the CDR3 is TGTGCCAGCAGTCCTCAGGGTTGGGAGCAGTTCTTC.